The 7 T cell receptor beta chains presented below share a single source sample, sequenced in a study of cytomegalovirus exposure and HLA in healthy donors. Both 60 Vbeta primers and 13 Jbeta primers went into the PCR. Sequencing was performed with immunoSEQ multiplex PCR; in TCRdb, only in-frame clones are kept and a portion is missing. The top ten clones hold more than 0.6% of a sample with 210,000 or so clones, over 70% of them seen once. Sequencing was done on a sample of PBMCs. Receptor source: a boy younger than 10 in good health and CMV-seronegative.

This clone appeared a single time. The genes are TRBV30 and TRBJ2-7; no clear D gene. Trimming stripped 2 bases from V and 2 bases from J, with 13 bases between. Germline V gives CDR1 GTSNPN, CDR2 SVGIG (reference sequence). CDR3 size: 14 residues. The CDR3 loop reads CAWSFARLPYEQYF. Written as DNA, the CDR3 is TGTGCCTGGAGTTTTGCCAGGTTACCCTACGAGCAGTACTTC.

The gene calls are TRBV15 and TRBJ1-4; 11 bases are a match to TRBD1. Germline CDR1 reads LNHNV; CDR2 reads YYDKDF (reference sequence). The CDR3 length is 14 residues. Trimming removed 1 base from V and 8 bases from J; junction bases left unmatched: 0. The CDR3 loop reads CATSRGDRGEKLFF. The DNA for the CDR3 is TGTGCCACCAGCAGAGGGGACAGGGGGGAAAAACTGTTTTTT.

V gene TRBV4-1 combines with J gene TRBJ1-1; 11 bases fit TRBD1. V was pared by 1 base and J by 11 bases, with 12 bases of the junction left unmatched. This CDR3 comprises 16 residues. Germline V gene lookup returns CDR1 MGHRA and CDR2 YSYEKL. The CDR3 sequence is CASSQGSGQGARMAFF. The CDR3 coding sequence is TGCGCCAGCAGCCAAGGGTCCGGACAGGGGGCGCGTATGGCTTTCTTT.

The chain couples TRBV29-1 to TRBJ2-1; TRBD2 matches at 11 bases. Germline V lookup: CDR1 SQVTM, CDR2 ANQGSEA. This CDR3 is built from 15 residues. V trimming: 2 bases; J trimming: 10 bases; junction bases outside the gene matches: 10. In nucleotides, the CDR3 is TGCAGCGTTGAAATAGGGGCTAGCGGGGGGAACGAGCAGTTCTTC. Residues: CSVEIGASGGNEQFF.

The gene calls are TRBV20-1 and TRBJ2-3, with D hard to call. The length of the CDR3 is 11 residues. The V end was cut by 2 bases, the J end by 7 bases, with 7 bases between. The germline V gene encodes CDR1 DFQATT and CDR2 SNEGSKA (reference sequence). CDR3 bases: TGCAGTGCTAGAAGAACTTATACGCAGTATTTT. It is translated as CSARRTYTQYF.

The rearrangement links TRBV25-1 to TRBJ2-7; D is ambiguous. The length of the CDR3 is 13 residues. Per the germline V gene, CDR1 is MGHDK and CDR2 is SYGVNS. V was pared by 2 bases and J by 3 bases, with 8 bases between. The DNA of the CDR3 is TGTGCCAGCAGTGAAGGGCATTTCTACGAGCAGTACTTC. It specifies CASSEGHFYEQYF.

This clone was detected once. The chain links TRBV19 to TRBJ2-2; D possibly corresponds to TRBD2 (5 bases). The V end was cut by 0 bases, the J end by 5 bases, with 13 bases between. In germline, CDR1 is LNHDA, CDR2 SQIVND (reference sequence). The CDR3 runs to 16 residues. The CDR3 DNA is TGTGCCAGTAGTATAGATCGGGGTAGACAAACCGGGGAGCTGTTTTTT. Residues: CASSIDRGRQTGELFF.